These 9 T cell receptor beta chains were sequenced from one sample in a study of blood T cell repertoires in COVID-19. The data were produced by immunoSEQ multiplex PCR, yet TCRdb's version contains in-frame clones alone and is incomplete. The table has about 210,000 clones, 87% seen once. What was sequenced was PBMCs or T cells enriched from blood (not recorded which). These receptors originate from a man between 18 and 35 years old with acute COVID-19.

The chain carries TRBV9 and TRBJ2-2, with 7 bases lining up with TRBD2. There are 15 residues in the CDR3. Trimming removed 4 bases from V and 3 bases from J; junction bases left unmatched: 6. Germline-derived CDR1 and CDR2 are SGDLS and YYNGEE. The CDR3 here is CASSPRESHTGELFF. CDR3 DNA sequence: TGTGCCAGCAGCCCGCGGGAGTCCCACACCGGGGAGCTGTTTTTT.

This chain uses TRBV4-1 with TRBJ2-7, with D possibly matching TRBD1 (6 bases). Germline V gene sequence: CDR1 MGHRA, CDR2 YSYEKL. This CDR3 has 13 amino acids. The V gene lost 2 bases and the J gene lost 5 bases, with 10 bases spanning the gap. The CDR3 loop reads CASSQPQGHEQYF. The CDR3 DNA is TGCGCCAGCAGCCAACCACAGGGCCACGAGCAGTACTTC.

This chain uses TRBV11-3 with TRBJ1-1, with 7 bases fitting TRBD1. CDR3 length: 14 amino acids. Germline CDR1 reads SGHNT; CDR2 reads YENEEA. Trimming removed 4 bases from V and 6 bases from J; junction bases left unmatched: 8. The CDR3 is CASSSPDRFPEAFF. CDR3 sequence (DNA): TGTGCCAGCAGCTCCCCGGACAGGTTTCCTGAAGCTTTCTTT.

V is TRBV6-5 and J is TRBJ1-6; no definite D call. The germline CDR1 and CDR2 sequences are MNHEY and SVGAGI. Trimming cost V 2 bases and J 8 bases, with 13 bases left between them. CDR3 length equals 15 residues. The CDR3 DNA reads TGTGCCAGCAGTTACCGGGGAGCCGCAGATTCACCCCTCCACTTT. Translation gives CASSYRGAADSPLHF.

The chain couples TRBV5-6 to TRBJ1-4; possibly TRBD1 for D (5 bases). Per germline, CDR1 SGHDT and CDR2 YYEEEE. V dropped 3 bases and J dropped 7 bases, with 19 bases sitting between them. This CDR3 has 16 amino acids. This CDR3 reads CASSSHSGRGFEKLFF. In DNA, the CDR3 is TGTGCCAGCAGCTCCCACTCAGGGAGGGGCTTTGAAAAACTGTTTTTT.

The V call is TRBV2, the J call TRBJ1-5; D gene ambiguous. This CDR3 has 13 amino acids. V lost 7 bases and J lost 0, with 7 bases in between. From germline, CDR1 is SNHLY and CDR2 FYNNEI. The CDR3 sequence is CASTEDSNQPQHF. The CDR3 coding sequence is TGTGCCAGCACGGAGGATAGCAATCAGCCCCAGCATTTT.

The rearrangement links TRBV27 to TRBJ1-1, with TRBD1 matching over 11 bases. There are 13 residues in the CDR3. Germline CDR1 is MNHEY and CDR2 is SMNVEV (reference sequence). J was trimmed by 8 bases and V by 6 bases; bases with no gene match: 5. The CDR3 sequence is CASRIGQGAEAFF. CDR3 sequence (DNA): TGTGCCAGCAGAATAGGACAGGGGGCCGAAGCTTTCTTT.

V is TRBV11-1 and J is TRBJ2-3; 7 bases are a match to TRBD2. V trimming: 6 bases; J trimming: 1 base; junction bases outside the gene matches: 7. Germline CDR1 is SGHAT and CDR2 is FQDESV (reference sequence). The CDR3 is 15 residues long. The CDR3 reads CASSRLAVGTDTQYF. In DNA, the CDR3 is TGTGCCAGCAGTCGACTAGCTGTCGGCACAGATACGCAGTATTTT. The full variable domain, with the rest looked up from reference TRBV11-1 and TRBJ2-3, is EAEVAQSPRYKITEKSQAVAFWCDPISGHATLYWYRQILGQGPELLVQFQDESVVDDSQLPKDRFSAERLKGVDSTLKIQPAELGDSAMYLCASSRLAVGTDTQYFGPGTRLTVL.

V is TRBV29-1 and J is TRBJ1-2, with a weak D call TRBD1 (6 bases). Germline V gives CDR1 SQVTM, CDR2 ANQGSEA. V was shortened by 5 bases and J by 4 bases, with 17 bases between the two germline ends. CDR3 length: 14 amino acids. CDR3 coding DNA: TGCAGCGTTAAAACACAGGGTTTAGCCTATGGCTACACCTTC. This translates into CSVKTQGLAYGYTF.